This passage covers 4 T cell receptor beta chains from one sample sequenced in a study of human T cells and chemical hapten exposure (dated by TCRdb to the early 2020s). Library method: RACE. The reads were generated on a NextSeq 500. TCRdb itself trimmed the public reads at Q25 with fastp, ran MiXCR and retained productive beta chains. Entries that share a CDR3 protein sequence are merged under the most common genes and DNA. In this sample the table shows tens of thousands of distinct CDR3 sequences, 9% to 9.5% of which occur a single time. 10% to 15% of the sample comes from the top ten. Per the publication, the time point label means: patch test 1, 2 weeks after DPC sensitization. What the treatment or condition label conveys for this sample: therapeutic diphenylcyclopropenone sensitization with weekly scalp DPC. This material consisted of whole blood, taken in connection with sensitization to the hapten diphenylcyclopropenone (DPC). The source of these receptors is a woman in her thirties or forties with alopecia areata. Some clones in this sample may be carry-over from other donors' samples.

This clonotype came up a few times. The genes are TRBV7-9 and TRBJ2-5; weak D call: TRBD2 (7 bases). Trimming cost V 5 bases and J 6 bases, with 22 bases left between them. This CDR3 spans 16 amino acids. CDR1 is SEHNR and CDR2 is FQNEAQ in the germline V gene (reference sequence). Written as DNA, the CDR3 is TGTGCCAGCAGCCCTGGGGGGGGGCCCCCTGAGAAGACCCAGTACTTC. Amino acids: CASSPGGGPPEKTQYF.

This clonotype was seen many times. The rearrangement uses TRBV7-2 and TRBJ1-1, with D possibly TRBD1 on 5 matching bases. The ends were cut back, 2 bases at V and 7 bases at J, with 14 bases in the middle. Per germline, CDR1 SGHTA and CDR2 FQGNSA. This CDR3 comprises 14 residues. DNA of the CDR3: TGTGCCAGCAGCTTACTAGTACAGGCTGATGAAGCTTTCTTT. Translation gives CASSLLVQADEAFF.

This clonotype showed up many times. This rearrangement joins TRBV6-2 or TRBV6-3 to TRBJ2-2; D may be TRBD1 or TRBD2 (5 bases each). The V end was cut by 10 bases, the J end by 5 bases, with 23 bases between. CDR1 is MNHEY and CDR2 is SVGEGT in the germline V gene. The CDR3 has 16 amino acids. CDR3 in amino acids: CATLRDGGSETGELFF. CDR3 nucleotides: TGTGCCACCCTAAGAGATGGGGGATCGGAGACCGGGGAGCTGTTTTTT.

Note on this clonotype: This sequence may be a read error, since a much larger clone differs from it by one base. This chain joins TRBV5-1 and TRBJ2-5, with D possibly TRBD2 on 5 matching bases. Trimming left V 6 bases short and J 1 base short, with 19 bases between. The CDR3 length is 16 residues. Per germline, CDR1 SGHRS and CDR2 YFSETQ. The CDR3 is CASNRGASRGQETQYF. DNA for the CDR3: TGCGCCAGCAACCGGGGAGCTAGCCGGGGCCAAGAGACCCAGTACTTC.